These 28 T cell receptor beta chains were sequenced from one sample in a study of cytomegalovirus exposure and HLA in healthy donors. The PCR contained 60 Vbeta and 13 Jbeta primers. The method was immunoSEQ multiplex PCR; TCRdb's version includes in-frame clones alone and lacks a portion of them. The repertoire includes some 79,000 clones, 63% of them detected once, and about 15% sits in the top ten. Sequences were obtained from PBMCs. These receptors all come from a woman between 35 and 50 years old in good health and CMV-seropositive.

This clone was seen a handful of times. The chain couples TRBV7-9 to TRBJ2-6; D ambiguous. This CDR3 comprises 13 residues. From germline, CDR1 is SEHNR and CDR2 FQNEAQ (reference sequence). V lost 11 bases, J lost 1 base, and 9 bases lay in between. The CDR3 loop is CAGVESGANVLTF. Written as DNA, the CDR3 is TGTGCCGGCGTGGAGTCTGGGGCCAACGTCCTGACTTTC.

This clone was observed a handful of times. The chain links TRBV29-1 to TRBJ1-2; 8 nucleotides line up with TRBD1. The CDR3 loop spans 12 amino acids. CDR1 is SQVTM and CDR2 is ANQGSEA in the germline V gene. V trimming: 5 bases; J trimming: 3 bases; junction bases outside the gene matches: 2. The DNA of the CDR3 is TGCAGCGTTAAGACAGGGGACTATGGCTACACCTTC. This translates into CSVKTGDYGYTF.

This clone was counted only a few times. V and J are TRBV7-9 and TRBJ2-7, with TRBD2 identical over 9 bases. The CDR3 length is 16 residues. After removal of 1 base from V and 2 bases from J, the junction contained 6 bases not matched to a gene. Per germline, CDR1 SEHNR and CDR2 FQNEAQ (reference sequence). The CDR3 region is CASSLGGGGSPYEQYF. The CDR3 DNA reads as TGTGCCAGCAGCTTAGGCGGGGGGGGGTCCCCCTACGAGCAGTACTTC.

This chain links TRBV28 with TRBJ1-2; possibly TRBD1 for D (6 bases). The V and J ends lost 8 bases and 8 bases respectively, with 15 bases between them. This CDR3 spans 12 amino acids. CDR1 is MDHEN and CDR2 is SYDVKM in the germline V gene. The CDR3 region has the DNA TGTGCCAGCGCCCGGGGGGCGCAAGGCTACACCTTC. The encoded protein is CASARGAQGYTF.

The chain links TRBV27 to TRBJ2-7, with 7 bases that match TRBD1. CDR3 length equals 16 residues. Trimming cost V 3 bases and J 0 bases; bases outside gene matches: 8. Germline CDR1 reads MNHEY; CDR2 reads SMNVEV (reference sequence). The CDR3 region is CASSFLGRTGSYEQYF. The CDR3 DNA is TGTGCCAGCAGTTTTCTGGGTCGGACAGGCTCCTACGAGCAGTACTTC.

The rearrangement links TRBV7-9 to TRBJ1-2; 9 nucleotides match TRBD1. After removal of 5 bases from V and 4 bases from J, the junction contained 2 bases not matched to a gene. Looked up from germline, CDR1 is SEHNR and CDR2 is FQNEAQ (reference sequence). This CDR3 region has 13 residues. In DNA form, the CDR3 reads TGTGCCAGCAGCGAGACAGGGGGCTATGGCTACACCTTC. This encodes CASSETGGYGYTF.

This chain uses TRBV5-4 with TRBJ2-1, with D uncertain. The CDR3 runs to 14 residues. V was pared by 1 base and J by 10 bases, with 15 bases between. The germline V gene encodes CDR1 SGHNT and CDR2 YYREEE (reference sequence). The CDR3, as DNA: TGTGCCAGCAGCTTGAGAGCGAGTCAGCCAGAGCAGTTCTTC. It specifies CASSLRASQPEQFF.

This rearrangement joins TRBV7-6 to TRBJ2-3, with 9 bases identical to TRBD2. Trimming cost V 4 bases and J 1 base; bases outside gene matches: 12. Germline V lookup: CDR1 SGHVS, CDR2 FNYEAQ. The CDR3 runs 18 residues. The CDR3 nucleotides read TGTGCCAGCAGCTCGAATATATTAGCGGGAGCTGGCACAGATACGCAGTATTTT. Translating gives CASSSNILAGAGTDTQYF.

The chain employs TRBV10-3 and TRBJ1-2; TRBD1 agrees at 10 bases. Trimming cost V 4 bases and J 10 bases; bases outside gene matches: 3. This CDR3 spans 12 amino acids. Germline loops: CDR1 ENHRY, CDR2 SYGVKD. The CDR3 sequence is CAISGTGGFYTF. CDR3 DNA: TGTGCCATCAGTGGGACAGGGGGATTCTACACCTTC.

The chain links TRBV5-6 to TRBJ2-7; TRBD1 aligns across 7 bases. V gave up 0 bases and J gave up 4 bases; unmatched junction bases: 4. Germline V gene sequence: CDR1 SGHDT, CDR2 YYEEEE. The CDR3 covers 14 residues. CDR3 loop: CASSLGRGKYEQYF. The CDR3 DNA reads as TGTGCCAGCAGCTTGGGCAGGGGGAAATACGAGCAGTACTTC.

The chain uses TRBV5-6 and TRBJ2-2, with TRBD2 identical over 9 bases. The V and J ends lost 2 bases and 4 bases, in that order; junction bases with no gene match: 9. Germline V gives CDR1 SGHDT, CDR2 YYEEEE. This CDR3 is 17 amino acids long. The CDR3 bases are TGTGCCAGCAGCTTCTCGTGGCGGGAGGGCCGCACCGGGGAGCTGTTTTTT. Residues: CASSFSWREGRTGELFF.

The chain couples TRBV6-5 to TRBJ2-5; 10 bases agree with TRBD2. The J call could be wrong; TRBJ2-7 is a better fit for the DNA end. This CDR3 is built from 15 residues. The V gene's germline CDR1 is MNHEY and CDR2 SVGAGI. CDR3 sequence: CASGASGSPWYEQYF. The CDR3 region has the DNA TGTGCCAGCGGCGCTAGCGGGAGCCCTTGGTACGAGCAGTACTTC.

This CDR3 is CASSLDPDQETQYF. DNA for the CDR3: TGCGCCAGCAGCTTGGACCCAGATCAAGAGACCCAGTACTTC. The J gene is TRBJ2-5, the V gene TRBV5-1; no definite D call. Per germline, CDR1 SGHRS and CDR2 YFSETQ. Trimming shortened V by 0 bases and J by 2 bases, and 8 bases separated the two germline ends. This CDR3 is 14 amino acids long.

The chain uses TRBV7-9 and TRBJ1-5, with 7 bases matching TRBD1. J lost 3 bases, V lost 4 bases, and 3 bases had no gene match. CDR1 and CDR2 from the germline V gene are SEHNR and FQNEAQ (reference sequence). The CDR3 sequence is 14 residues long. For the CDR3, the DNA is TGTGCCAGCAGCTCGGGACAGCCCAATCAGCCCCAGCATTTT. Translating gives CASSSGQPNQPQHF.

In this sample, this clone turned up a few times. The V gene is TRBV7-8, the J gene TRBJ2-1; TRBD1 aligns across 8 bases. The CDR3 runs to 15 residues. Losses at the gene ends were 2 bases for V and 5 bases for J; bases not matched to a gene: 5. The germline V gene encodes CDR1 SGHVS and CDR2 FQNEAQ. The CDR3 sequence is CASSLTRGLDNEQFF. The CDR3 DNA sequence: TGTGCCAGCAGCTTAACCAGGGGGCTGGACAATGAGCAGTTCTTC. The whole variable domain, remainder taken from reference TRBV7-8 and TRBJ2-1, is GAGVSQSPRYKVAKRGQDVALRCDPISGHVSLFWYQQALGQGPEFLTYFQNEAQLDKSGLPSDRFFAERPEGSVSTLKIQRTQQEDSAVYLCASSLTRGLDNEQFFGPGTRLTVL.

The chain uses TRBV5-6 and TRBJ2-7, with 7 positions matching TRBD2. The CDR3 covers 17 residues. Trimming at V came to 4 bases and at J to 3 bases, leaving 16 bases not matched to a gene. Germline V gene lookup returns CDR1 SGHDT and CDR2 YYEEEE. The CDR3 nucleotides are TGTGCCAGCAGCGCGCTACTCCTAGGGGAGGGCCGCTACGAGCAGTACTTC. The encoded protein is CASSALLLGEGRYEQYF.

The chain is built from TRBV15 and TRBJ2-7, with 10 bases fitting TRBD1. Germline CDR1 LNHNV, CDR2 YYDKDF (reference sequence). The CDR3 is made up of 15 amino acids. Trimming removed 8 bases from V and 2 bases from J; junction bases left unmatched: 9. CDR3 in DNA: TGTGCCACCCAAATGGAAGGACAGGGGGCCTACGAGCAGTACTTC. It translates to CATQMEGQGAYEQYF.

V is TRBV4-3 and J is TRBJ2-7; 8 bases align to TRBD1. Trimming took 1 base from V and 5 from J; bases not matched to a gene: 16. The CDR3 has 18 residues. Germline values: CDR1 LGHNA, CDR2 YSLEER. CDR3 in DNA: TGCGCCAGCAGCCAAGCCTACCGCGGACAGGGCGTGGGGAACGAGCAGTACTTC. The encoded protein is CASSQAYRGQGVGNEQYF.

A few counts support this clone. CDR3 protein: CASSVNRGNQPQHF. For the CDR3, the DNA is TGTGCCAGCAGTGTTAACAGGGGCAATCAGCCCCAGCATTTT. J is TRBJ1-5 and V is TRBV6-1, with a tentative D call TRBD1 (6 bases). CDR3 length equals 14 residues. Trimming removed 4 bases from V and 2 bases from J, with 9 bases in between. CDR1 MNHNS and CDR2 SASEGT come from the germline V gene.

The chain carries TRBV9 and TRBJ2-7; possible D gene TRBD2, 7 bases. The CDR3 has 14 amino acids. CDR1 and CDR2 from the germline V gene are SGDLS and YYNGEE. V lost 4 bases, J lost 7 bases, and 18 bases lay in between. CDR3 loop: CASSLGRGAHEQYF. CDR3 DNA: TGTGCCAGCAGCCTGGGTCGGGGGGCTCATGAGCAGTACTTC.

The chain couples TRBV10-2 to TRBJ2-7, with TRBD1 as a possible D gene (6 bases). The V and J ends lost 2 bases and 2 bases respectively, with 19 bases between them. Germline CDR1 and CDR2: WSHSY and SAAADI. There are 17 residues in the CDR3. CDR3 nucleotide sequence: TGCGCCAGCAGTGAGACCTCCGGGACACCGAGACCCTACGAGCAGTACTTC. Translation gives CASSETSGTPRPYEQYF.

V is TRBV4-3 and J is TRBJ2-1, with TRBD1 matching 10 bases. Germline-derived CDR1 and CDR2 are LGHNA and YSLEER. The V gene end was trimmed by 3 bases and the J gene end by 9 bases; junction bases not matched to a gene: 2. The CDR3 covers 13 residues. Here the CDR3 DNA reads TGCGCCAGCAGCCAGACAGGGGGCATTGAGCAGTTCTTC. The encoded protein is CASSQTGGIEQFF.

The DNA for the CDR3 is TGTGCCAGTAGTACCCCCGGGACAGGCGACGAGCAGTACTTC. This sequence encodes CASSTPGTGDEQYF. V usage is TRBV19 and J usage is TRBJ2-7; 8 bases line up with TRBD1. V trimming: 4 bases; J trimming: 5 bases; junction bases outside the gene matches: 7. Germline assignment: CDR1 LNHDA and CDR2 SQIVND (reference sequence). This CDR3 comprises 14 residues.

The V call is TRBV7-9, the J call TRBJ1-4; a weak D match, TRBD1 (6 bases). Germline V lookup: CDR1 SEHNR, CDR2 FQNEAQ (reference sequence). V gave up 0 bases and J gave up 6 bases, with 8 bases separating them. The length of the CDR3 is 14 residues. The CDR3: CASSLAGGDEKLFF. CDR3 coding DNA: TGTGCCAGCAGCTTAGCAGGGGGAGATGAAAAACTGTTTTTT.

To note about this clone: This CDR3 is also generated by other DNA sequences in the sample. This sequence joins TRBV7-2 and TRBJ1-5; weak D call: TRBD1 (5 bases). The germline V gene encodes CDR1 SGHTA and CDR2 FQGNSA. The CDR3 extends over 12 amino acids. V gave up 5 bases and J gave up 5 bases, with 7 bases separating them. CDR3 loop: CASSRTYQPQHF. In nucleotides, the CDR3 is TGTGCCAGCAGCCGGACATATCAGCCCCAGCATTTT.

V is TRBV19 and J is TRBJ1-1, with 10 positions matching TRBD1. The V gene's germline CDR1 is LNHDA and CDR2 SQIVND (reference sequence). V dropped 3 bases and J dropped 4; count of bases not matched to a gene: 2. CDR3 length: 14 residues. The CDR3 spells CASSIRTGGTEAFF. DNA of the CDR3: TGTGCCAGTAGTATCAGGACAGGGGGCACTGAAGCTTTCTTT.

The chain has TRBV27 and TRBJ2-1, with a weak D call TRBD2 (6 bases). The V and J ends lost 2 bases and 9 bases respectively, with 14 bases between them. This CDR3 region has 14 residues. Germline V gives CDR1 MNHEY, CDR2 SMNVEV (reference sequence). CDR3 amino acids: CASSLLTGVGEQFF. CDR3 bases: TGTGCCAGCAGTTTACTAACGGGGGTGGGTGAGCAGTTCTTC.

In nucleotides, the CDR3 is TGTGCCAGCAGTGGGCAGGGGACCTTTAATGAAAAACTGTTTTTT. It yields the protein CASSGQGTFNEKLFF. The gene calls are TRBV6-1 and TRBJ1-4, with D tentatively TRBD1 (6 bases). CDR1 and CDR2 from the germline V gene are MNHNS and SASEGT. This CDR3 is 15 amino acids long. The V end lost 4 bases, the J end lost 4 bases, and 13 bases lay between the germline ends.